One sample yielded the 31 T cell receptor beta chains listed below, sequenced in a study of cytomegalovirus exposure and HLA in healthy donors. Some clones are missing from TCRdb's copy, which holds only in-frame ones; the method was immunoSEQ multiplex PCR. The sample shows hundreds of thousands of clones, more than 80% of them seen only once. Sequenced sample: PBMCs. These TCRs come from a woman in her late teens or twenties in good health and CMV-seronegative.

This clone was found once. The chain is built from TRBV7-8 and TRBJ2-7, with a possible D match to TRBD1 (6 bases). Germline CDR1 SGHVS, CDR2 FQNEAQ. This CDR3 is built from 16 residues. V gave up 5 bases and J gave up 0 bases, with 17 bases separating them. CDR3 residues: CASSVKLGTPSYEQYF. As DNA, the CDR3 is TGTGCCAGCAGCGTTAAACTTGGGACACCCTCCTACGAGCAGTACTTC.

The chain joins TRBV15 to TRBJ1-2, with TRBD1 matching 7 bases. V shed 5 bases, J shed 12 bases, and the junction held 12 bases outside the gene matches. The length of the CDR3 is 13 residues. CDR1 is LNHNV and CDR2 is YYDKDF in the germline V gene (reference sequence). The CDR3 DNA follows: TGTGCCACCAGCGACAGGGTTGGAGTTAAGGACACCTTC. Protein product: CATSDRVGVKDTF.

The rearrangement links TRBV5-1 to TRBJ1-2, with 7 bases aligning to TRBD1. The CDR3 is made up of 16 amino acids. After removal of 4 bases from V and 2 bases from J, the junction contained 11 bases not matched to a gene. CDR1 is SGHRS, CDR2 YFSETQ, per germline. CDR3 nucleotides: TGCGCCAGCAGCACTGAGGGGACAGTCGTAAACTATGGCTACACCTTC. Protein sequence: CASSTEGTVVNYGYTF.

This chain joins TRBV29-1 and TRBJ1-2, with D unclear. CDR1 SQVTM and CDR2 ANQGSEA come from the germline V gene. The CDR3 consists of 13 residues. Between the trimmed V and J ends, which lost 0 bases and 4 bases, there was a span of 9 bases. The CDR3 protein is CSVEDRLGYGYTF. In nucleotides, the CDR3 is TGCAGCGTTGAAGACAGGCTCGGCTATGGCTACACCTTC.

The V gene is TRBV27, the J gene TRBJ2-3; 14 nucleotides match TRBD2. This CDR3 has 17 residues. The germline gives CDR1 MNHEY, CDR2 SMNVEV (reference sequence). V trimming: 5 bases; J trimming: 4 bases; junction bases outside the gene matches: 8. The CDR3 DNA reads TGTGCCAGCAGTCCTCTGACTAGCGGGGGGGCATCAGATACGCAGTATTTT. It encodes CASSPLTSGGASDTQYF.

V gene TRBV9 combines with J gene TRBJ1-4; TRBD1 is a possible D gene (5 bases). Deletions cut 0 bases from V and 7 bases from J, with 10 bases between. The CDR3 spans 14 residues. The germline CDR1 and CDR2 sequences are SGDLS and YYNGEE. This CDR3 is CASSVGGRGEKLFF. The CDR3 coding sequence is TGTGCCAGCAGCGTAGGGGGTAGGGGTGAAAAACTGTTTTTT.

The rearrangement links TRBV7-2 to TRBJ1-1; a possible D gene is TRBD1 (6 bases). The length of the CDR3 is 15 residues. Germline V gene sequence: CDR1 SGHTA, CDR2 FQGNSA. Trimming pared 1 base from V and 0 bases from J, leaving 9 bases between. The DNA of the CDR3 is TGTGCCAGCAGCTTAGTTGGGGGCGTGAACACTGAAGCTTTCTTT. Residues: CASSLVGGVNTEAFF.

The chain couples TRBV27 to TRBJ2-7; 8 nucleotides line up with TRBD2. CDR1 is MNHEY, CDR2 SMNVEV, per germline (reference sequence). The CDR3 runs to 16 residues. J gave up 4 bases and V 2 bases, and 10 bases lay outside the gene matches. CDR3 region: CASSLKGAGVGYEQYF. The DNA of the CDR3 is TGTGCCAGCAGTTTAAAGGGAGCGGGAGTCGGGTACGAGCAGTACTTC.

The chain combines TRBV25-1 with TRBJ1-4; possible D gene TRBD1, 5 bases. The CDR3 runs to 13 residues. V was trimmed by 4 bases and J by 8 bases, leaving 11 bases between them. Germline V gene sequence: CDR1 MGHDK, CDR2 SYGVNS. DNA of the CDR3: TGTGCCAGCAGTGCTTCAGGGTACGAAAAACTGTTTTTT. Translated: CASSASGYEKLFF.

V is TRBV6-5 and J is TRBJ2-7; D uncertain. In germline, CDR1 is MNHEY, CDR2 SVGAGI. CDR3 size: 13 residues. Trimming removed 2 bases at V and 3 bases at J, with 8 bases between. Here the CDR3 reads CASSYMSVYEQYF. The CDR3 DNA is TGTGCCAGCAGTTACATGTCAGTCTACGAGCAGTACTTC.

As DNA, the CDR3 is TGTGCCAGTAGTATCAGGTCCTCTAGCACAGATACGCAGTATTTT. It codes for CASSIRSSSTDTQYF. This chain joins TRBV19 and TRBJ2-3; D is unclear. This CDR3 spans 15 amino acids. The ends were cut back, 3 bases at V and 0 bases at J, with 10 bases in the middle. Germline assignment: CDR1 LNHDA and CDR2 SQIVND (reference sequence).

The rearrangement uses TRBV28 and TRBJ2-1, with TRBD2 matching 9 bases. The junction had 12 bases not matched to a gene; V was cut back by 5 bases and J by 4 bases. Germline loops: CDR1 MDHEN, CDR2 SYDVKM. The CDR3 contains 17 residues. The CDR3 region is CASSRAGGPVTYNEQFF. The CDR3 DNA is TGTGCCAGCAGTAGGGCGGGAGGGCCGGTAACGTACAATGAGCAGTTCTTC.

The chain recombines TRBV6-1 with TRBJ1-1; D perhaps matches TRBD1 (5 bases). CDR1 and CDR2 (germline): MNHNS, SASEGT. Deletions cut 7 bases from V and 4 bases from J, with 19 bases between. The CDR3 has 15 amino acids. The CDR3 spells CASTPLGPGPTEAFF. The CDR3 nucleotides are TGTGCCAGCACCCCTCTGGGGCCCGGGCCCACTGAAGCTTTCTTT.

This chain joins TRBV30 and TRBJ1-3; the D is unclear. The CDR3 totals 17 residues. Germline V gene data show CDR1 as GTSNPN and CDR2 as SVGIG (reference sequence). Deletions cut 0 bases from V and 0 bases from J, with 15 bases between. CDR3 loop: CAWSVPDGGFSGNTIYF. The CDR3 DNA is TGTGCCTGGAGTGTACCGGATGGAGGGTTCTCTGGAAACACCATATATTTT.

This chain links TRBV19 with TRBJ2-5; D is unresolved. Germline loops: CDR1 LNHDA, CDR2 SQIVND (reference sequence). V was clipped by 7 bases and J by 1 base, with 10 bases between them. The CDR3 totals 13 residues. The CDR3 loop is CASTSRSQETQYF. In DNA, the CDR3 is TGTGCCAGTACCTCGCGATCCCAAGAGACCCAGTACTTC.

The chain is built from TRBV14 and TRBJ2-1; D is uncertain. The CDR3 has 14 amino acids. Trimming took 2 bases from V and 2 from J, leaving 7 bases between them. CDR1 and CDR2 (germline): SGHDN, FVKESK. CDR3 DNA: TGTGCCAGCAGCCAACCCTATACCTACAATGAGCAGTTCTTC. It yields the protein CASSQPYTYNEQFF.

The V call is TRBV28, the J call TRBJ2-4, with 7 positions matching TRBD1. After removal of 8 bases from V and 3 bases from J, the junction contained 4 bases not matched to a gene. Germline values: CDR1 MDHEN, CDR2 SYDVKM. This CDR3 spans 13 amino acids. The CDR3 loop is CASLYRGKNIQYF. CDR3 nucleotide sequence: TGTGCCAGCCTATACAGGGGCAAAAACATTCAGTACTTC.

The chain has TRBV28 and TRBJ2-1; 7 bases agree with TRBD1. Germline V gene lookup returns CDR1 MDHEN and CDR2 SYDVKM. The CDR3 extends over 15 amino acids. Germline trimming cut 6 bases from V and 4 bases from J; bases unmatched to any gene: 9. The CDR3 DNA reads TGTGCCAGCAGAACAGGGGACAATGGATACAATGAGCAGTTCTTC. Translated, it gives CASRTGDNGYNEQFF.

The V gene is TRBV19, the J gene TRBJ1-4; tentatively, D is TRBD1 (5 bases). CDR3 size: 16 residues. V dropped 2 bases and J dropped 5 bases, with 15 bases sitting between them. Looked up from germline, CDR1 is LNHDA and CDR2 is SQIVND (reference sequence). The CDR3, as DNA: TGTGCCAGTAGTATATCTGGAGACAGACCGAATGAAAAACTGTTTTTT. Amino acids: CASSISGDRPNEKLFF.

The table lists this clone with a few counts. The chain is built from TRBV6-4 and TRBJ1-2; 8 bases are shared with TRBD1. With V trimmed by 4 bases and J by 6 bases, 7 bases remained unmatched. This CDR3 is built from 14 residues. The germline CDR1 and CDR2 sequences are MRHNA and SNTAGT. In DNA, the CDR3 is TGTGCCAGCAGTGGGGCAGGGGGCGCAGATGGCTACACCTTC. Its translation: CASSGAGGADGYTF.

CDR3 nucleotides: TGTGCCAGCAGCTTCGGGACTAGCGGGATCAATGAGCAGTTCTTC. This translates into CASSFGTSGINEQFF. The V and J genes are TRBV5-8 and TRBJ2-1; 13 bases are a match to TRBD2. This CDR3 has 15 amino acids. V lost 2 bases, J lost 6 bases, and 2 bases stayed unmatched. Germline V lookup: CDR1 SGHTS, CDR2 YDEGEE.

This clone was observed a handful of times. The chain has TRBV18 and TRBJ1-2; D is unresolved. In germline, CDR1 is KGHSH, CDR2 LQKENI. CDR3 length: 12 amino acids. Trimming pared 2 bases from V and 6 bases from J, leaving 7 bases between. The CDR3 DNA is TGTGCCAGCTCACCATACGAGGATGGCTACACCTTC. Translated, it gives CASSPYEDGYTF.

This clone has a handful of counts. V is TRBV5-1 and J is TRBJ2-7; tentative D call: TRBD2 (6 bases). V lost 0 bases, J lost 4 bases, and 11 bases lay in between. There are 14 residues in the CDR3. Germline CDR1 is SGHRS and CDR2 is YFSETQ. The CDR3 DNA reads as TGCGCCAGCAGCTTGGGCAGGGACTCTTACGAGCAGTACTTC. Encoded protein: CASSLGRDSYEQYF.

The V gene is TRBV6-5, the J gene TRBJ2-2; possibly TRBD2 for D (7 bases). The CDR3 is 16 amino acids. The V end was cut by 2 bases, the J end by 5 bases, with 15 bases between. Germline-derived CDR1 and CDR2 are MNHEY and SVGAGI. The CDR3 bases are TGTGCCAGCAGTTACCGTGAGGGGGGGCCGACCGGGGAGCTGTTTTTT. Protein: CASSYREGGPTGELFF.

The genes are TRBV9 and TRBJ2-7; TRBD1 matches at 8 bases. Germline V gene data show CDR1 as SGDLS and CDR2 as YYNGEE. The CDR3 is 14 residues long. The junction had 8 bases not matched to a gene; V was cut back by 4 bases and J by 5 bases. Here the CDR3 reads CASSFGTGGHEQYF. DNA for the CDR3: TGTGCCAGCAGCTTCGGGACAGGAGGACACGAGCAGTACTTC.

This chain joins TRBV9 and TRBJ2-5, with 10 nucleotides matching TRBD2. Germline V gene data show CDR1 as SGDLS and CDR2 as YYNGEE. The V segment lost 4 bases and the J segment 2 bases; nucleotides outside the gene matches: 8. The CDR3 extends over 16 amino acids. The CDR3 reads CASSLSSGSGQETQYF. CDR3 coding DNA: TGTGCCAGCAGCCTCTCTAGCGGGAGCGGGCAAGAGACCCAGTACTTC.

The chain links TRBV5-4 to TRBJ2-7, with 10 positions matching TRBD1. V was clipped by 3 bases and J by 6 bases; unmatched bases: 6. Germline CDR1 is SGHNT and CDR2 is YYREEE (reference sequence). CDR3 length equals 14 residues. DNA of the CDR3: TGTGCCAGCAGCTACCGGGACAGGGGCCTCGAGCAGTACTTC. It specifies CASSYRDRGLEQYF.

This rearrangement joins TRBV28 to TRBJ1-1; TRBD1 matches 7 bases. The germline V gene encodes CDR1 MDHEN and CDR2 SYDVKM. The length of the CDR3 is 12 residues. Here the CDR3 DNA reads TGTGCTGAGACAGGGCCGAACACTGAAGCTTTCTTT. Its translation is CAETGPNTEAFF.

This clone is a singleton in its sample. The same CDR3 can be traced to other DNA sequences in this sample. This CDR3 reads CASSLAGGSGNTIYF. The CDR3 DNA follows: TGTGCCAGCAGCTTAGCGGGGGGTTCTGGAAACACCATATATTTT. V and J are TRBV7-8 and TRBJ1-3; D perhaps matches TRBD1 (5 bases). Trimming left V 0 bases short and J 1 base short, with 7 bases between. The germline V gene has CDR1 SGHVS and CDR2 FQNEAQ. This CDR3 comprises 15 residues.

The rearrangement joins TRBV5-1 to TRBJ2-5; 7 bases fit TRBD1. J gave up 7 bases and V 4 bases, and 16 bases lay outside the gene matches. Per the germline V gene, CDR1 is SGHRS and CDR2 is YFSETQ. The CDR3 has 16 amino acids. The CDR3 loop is CASSGIKRVAGGTQYF. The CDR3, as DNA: TGCGCCAGCAGCGGGATAAAGCGAGTGGCAGGGGGGACCCAGTACTTC.

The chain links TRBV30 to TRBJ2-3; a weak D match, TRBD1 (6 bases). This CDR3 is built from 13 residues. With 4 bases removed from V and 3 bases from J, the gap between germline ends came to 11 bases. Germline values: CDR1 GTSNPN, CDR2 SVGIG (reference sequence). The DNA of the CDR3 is TGTGCCTGGAAATCAGGGGCGACAGATACGCAGTATTTT. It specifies CAWKSGATDTQYF.